Sequencing of this T cell receptor beta chain was carried out in a study of T-cell reconstitution after alpha-beta-depleted transplantation in children. General study points: T-cell counts and diversity at one year post-transplant came mainly from newly produced T cells. Several hundred expanded graft clones reportedly gave rise to the alpha-beta T cells present about two months after transplant.

Unique molecular identifiers were incorporated when the TCRbeta library was constructed. Via MiXCR, TCRdb re-called the PCR reads, giving one row per CDR3 protein. The sample contains about 980,000 distinct CDR3 sequences, around 30% of which appear only once. Trimming removed 1 base at V and 1 base at J, with 7 bases between. CDR1 and CDR2 (germline): SQVTM, ANQGSEA. The CDR3 totals 13 residues. This clonotype showed up just a few times. Antigen specificity is unknown. This clonotype originated in a boy under three years old who had a stem cell transplant for SCID, so the T cells may come from the graft donor. The sample consisted of PBMCs, mostly from graft donor cells, taken 360 days after TCRalphabeta/CD19-depleted stem cell transplant. The chain recombines TRBV29-1 with TRBJ1-1, with D tentatively TRBD1 (5 bases). CDR3 nucleotides: TGCAGCGTTGAAGGCAGGGCGAACACTGAAGCTTTCTTT. Protein sequence: CSVEGRANTEAFF.